The 17 T cell receptor beta chains listed next were all sequenced from one sample in a study of shared clonotypes between healthy human individuals. Method: immunoSEQ multiplex PCR; TCRdb's copy keeps in-frame clones and lacks some. The sample includes about 1 million clones, about 84% of them seen just once. Sequencing used memory CD4+ T cells from PBMCs. Subset meaning: CD45RA-negative fraction. Receptors were obtained from a man aged 18 to 35 in good health. Some clones in this sample may be carry-over from other donors' samples.

The V call is TRBV6-6, the J call TRBJ2-1; a weak D match, TRBD2 (6 bases). The CDR3 covers 14 residues. In germline, CDR1 is MNHNY, CDR2 SVGAGI (reference sequence). Trimming removed 8 bases at V and 6 bases at J, with 17 bases between. The CDR3 coding sequence is TGTGCCAGCTGCATAGCGGTAACGTGCAATGAGCAGTTCTTC. It specifies CASCIAVTCNEQFF.

V is TRBV20-1 and J is TRBJ2-1; no reliable D call. The length of the CDR3 is 11 residues. V lost 7 bases and J 4 bases, leaving 8 bases between the germline ends. CDR1 is DFQATT and CDR2 is SNEGSKA in the germline V gene (reference sequence). As DNA, the CDR3 is TGCAGTGGTTTGCGGTACAATGAGCAGTTCTTC. Translation: CSGLRYNEQFF.

The DNA for the CDR3 is TGTGCCAGCGGGGGACAGGGAACCGGGACAGATACGCAGTATTTT. The encoded protein is CASGGQGTGTDTQYF. The chain carries TRBV6-1 and TRBJ2-3, with TRBD1 matching 9 bases. The CDR3 is 15 residues long. V was pared by 8 bases and J by 3 bases, with 9 bases of the junction left unmatched. The germline gives CDR1 MNHNS, CDR2 SASEGT.

V is TRBV9 and J is TRBJ2-7, with 12 bases fitting TRBD2. This CDR3 is built from 16 residues. Germline CDR1 SGDLS, CDR2 YYNGEE. V dropped 4 bases and J dropped 7; count of bases not matched to a gene: 12. The CDR3 DNA follows: TGTGCCAGCAGCCCTCGCGCTAGCGGGAGGGCGGATGAGCAGTACTTC. Translating gives CASSPRASGRADEQYF.

This clone appeared once. This same CDR3 is encoded by further DNA sequences in the sample. The chain couples TRBV7-8 to TRBJ1-5; 10 bases agree with TRBD1. Losses at the gene ends were 1 base for V and 2 bases for J; bases not matched to a gene: 2. Per the germline V gene, CDR1 is SGHVS and CDR2 is FQNEAQ. The CDR3 spans 16 residues. The CDR3 spells CASSLGQGAGNQPQHF. CDR3 nucleotides: TGTGCCAGCAGCTTAGGACAGGGGGCAGGCAATCAGCCCCAGCATTTT.

The chain employs TRBV30 and TRBJ1-4; no definite D call. The CDR3 is made up of 11 amino acids. Germline CDR1 GTSNPN, CDR2 SVGIG (reference sequence). V lost 4 bases, J lost 8 bases, and 8 bases lay in between. DNA for the CDR3: TGTGCCTGGAATACCGTCGAAAAACTGTTTTTT. Encoded protein: CAWNTVEKLFF. Looking up the rest from reference TRBV30 and TRBJ1-4 gives the full variable domain: SQTIHQWPATLVQPVGSPLSLECTVEGTSNPNLYWYRQAAGRGLQLLFYSVGIGQISSEVPQNLSASRPQDRQFILSSKKLLLSDSGFYLCAWNTVEKLFFGSGTQLSVL.

The sample holds a few counts of this clone. V and J are TRBV30 and TRBJ2-5, with 8 bases aligning to TRBD2. Germline V gene sequence: CDR1 GTSNPN, CDR2 SVGIG (reference sequence). The V gene end was trimmed by 1 base and the J gene end by 2 bases; junction bases not matched to a gene: 3. The CDR3 length is 14 residues. The CDR3 DNA follows: TGTGCCTGGAGTGGGGGACTAGGACAAGAGACCCAGTACTTC. It specifies CAWSGGLGQETQYF.

The V and J genes are TRBV6-1 and TRBJ2-1; 8 nucleotides agree with TRBD1. The CDR3 is 16 amino acids. V was pared by 4 bases and J by 8 bases, with 13 bases of the junction left unmatched. Germline V gives CDR1 MNHNS, CDR2 SASEGT. The chain's CDR3 is CASSAQGRGLSDEQFF. The CDR3, as DNA: TGTGCCAGCAGTGCTCAAGGCAGGGGGCTTTCCGATGAGCAGTTCTTC.

The V call is TRBV7-3, the J call TRBJ2-1; D remains unclear. The CDR3 is 12 amino acids. Trimming left V 6 bases short and J 9 bases short, with 12 bases between. Germline V CDR1 and CDR2: SGHTA, FQGTGA. CDR3 sequence (DNA): TGTGCCAGCAGGGTGACGAATGGTGAGCAGTTCTTC. Amino acids: CASRVTNGEQFF. The full variable domain, its missing parts supplied by reference TRBV7-3 and TRBJ2-1, is GAGVSQTPSNKVTEKGKYVELRCDPISGHTALYWYRQSLGQGPEFLIYFQGTGAADDSGLPNDRFFAVRPEGSVSTLKIQRTERGDSAVYLCASRVTNGEQFFGPGTRLTVL.

Worth noting for this clone: Additional DNA sequences in this sample encode the identical CDR3. The gene calls are TRBV5-1 and TRBJ2-3, with D possibly being TRBD2 (5 bases). Trimming pared 5 bases from V and 2 bases from J, leaving 9 bases between. This CDR3 is 13 amino acids long. Germline CDR1 is SGHRS and CDR2 is YFSETQ. In DNA form, the CDR3 reads TGCGCCAGCAGTCCCGGGAACACAGATACGCAGTATTTT. Protein sequence: CASSPGNTDTQYF.

This clone occurred a few times. The gene calls are TRBV5-1 and TRBJ1-5; 8 bases line up with TRBD1. The germline V gene encodes CDR1 SGHRS and CDR2 YFSETQ. The ends lost 3 bases at V and 6 bases at J; junction bases unmatched: 14. CDR3 size: 17 residues. In DNA form, the CDR3 reads TGCGCCAGCAGCTCACAAAGCGGACAGGGTGTGGGTCAGCCCCAGCATTTT. The encoded protein is CASSSQSGQGVGQPQHF.

This clone turned up a few times. The V call is TRBV29-1, the J call TRBJ2-3; perhaps TRBD2 as D (6 bases). V was clipped by 0 bases and J by 5 bases, with 12 bases between them. Germline lookup yields CDR1 SQVTM and CDR2 ANQGSEA. This CDR3 spans 14 amino acids. The CDR3 nucleotides are TGCAGCGTTGAAGATTCGGGAGCGAAAGATACGCAGTATTTT. Protein product: CSVEDSGAKDTQYF.

This clone was detected only a few times. This chain links TRBV28 with TRBJ1-1, with D unresolved. With 8 bases removed from V and 0 bases from J, the gap between germline ends came to 7 bases. Germline V gives CDR1 MDHEN, CDR2 SYDVKM. The CDR3 contains 12 residues. The CDR3 region has the DNA TGTGCCAGCCGACAAATGAACACTGAAGCTTTCTTT. Its protein is CASRQMNTEAFF.

The rearrangement uses TRBV28 and TRBJ2-3; 8 positions match TRBD1. The germline V gene has CDR1 MDHEN and CDR2 SYDVKM. The CDR3 has 16 amino acids. The J segment lost 6 bases and the V segment lost 6 bases, leaving 14 bases of the junction unmatched. CDR3 DNA: TGTGCCAGCAGCACAGGGGGAGGTGGGCACACGGATACGCAGTATTTT. Its translation: CASSTGGGGHTDTQYF.

V is TRBV27 and J is TRBJ2-1; TRBD1 or TRBD2 may be the D gene (5 bases each). Per the germline V gene, CDR1 is MNHEY and CDR2 is SMNVEV (reference sequence). The CDR3 runs to 15 residues. Trimming left V 11 bases short and J 3 bases short, with 20 bases between. The CDR3 region is CASGRPGAIYNEQFF. In nucleotides, the CDR3 is TGTGCCTCGGGGCGTCCCGGAGCGATCTACAATGAGCAGTTCTTC.

J is TRBJ2-7 and V is TRBV6-6; a weak D match, TRBD2 (6 bases). The CDR3 has 13 residues. Germline-derived CDR1 and CDR2 are MNHNY and SVGAGI (reference sequence). V lost 4 bases to trimming and J lost 2 bases, with 9 bases between them. The CDR3 coding sequence is TGTGCCAGCAGTTTAGCGGTACCCTACGAGCAGTACTTC. Encoded protein: CASSLAVPYEQYF.

CDR3 loop: CASSADSPRGNTIYF. The CDR3 DNA sequence: TGTGCCAGCAGCGCGGACAGCCCGCGAGGAAACACCATATATTTT. The chain joins TRBV9 to TRBJ1-3, with a possible D match to TRBD1 (6 bases). The CDR3 spans 15 residues. Trimming stripped 3 bases from V and 4 bases from J, with 14 bases between. CDR1 is SGDLS, CDR2 YYNGEE, per germline.